This is a list of T cell receptor beta chains from one sample in a study of T-cell memory formation after mild COVID-19. MiXCR was run by TCRdb on the 5' RACE reads, yielding one entry per CDR3 protein. The data contain approximately 260,000 distinct CDR3 sequences, around 16% of them singletons. Input material: PBMCs or a T cell subset sorted from them (not recorded which). These receptors came from a man younger than 35 who had mild COVID-19 (a few samples of this study predate the infection). Cell type and time point are not known. Both conserved end residues are part of each CDR3. Fields, in order: V gene, J gene, clone size, D gene, CDR3 protein, CDR3 DNA. A D gene is named only where the DNA matches it firmly. Some rows have no size entry. The others give once, few or many, or a class for an expanded clone.

v_call: TRBV7-2
j_call: TRBJ2-3
clone_size: NA
d_call: TRBD2
cdr3_aa: CASSLQRGGSDTQYF
cdr3_nt: TGTGCCAGCAGCTTACAGCGGGGGGGCTCAGATACGCAGTATTTT

v_call: TRBV30
j_call: TRBJ2-1
clone_size: NA
d_call: NA
cdr3_aa: CAWSPSAGMEEFF
cdr3_nt: TGTGCCTGGAGTCCCTCGGCCGGGATGGAGGAGTTCTTC

v_call: TRBV15
j_call: TRBJ1-1
clone_size: few
d_call: TRBD1
cdr3_aa: CATQDRDRLNTEAFF
cdr3_nt: TGTGCCACCCAGGACAGGGATCGATTGAACACTGAAGCTTTCTTT

v_call: TRBV4-3
j_call: TRBJ1-4
clone_size: few
d_call: NA
cdr3_aa: CASSQERQGNPLFF
cdr3_nt: TGCGCCAGCAGCCAAGAGCGCCAGGGTAATCCACTGTTTTTT

v_call: TRBV6-5
j_call: TRBJ1-2
clone_size: NA
d_call: TRBD1
cdr3_aa: CASTDRAANYGYTF
cdr3_nt: TGTGCCAGCACCGACAGGGCGGCTAACTATGGCTACACCTTC

v_call: TRBV28
j_call: TRBJ1-1
clone_size: few
d_call: TRBD1
cdr3_aa: CASSFPARGQVTEAFF
cdr3_nt: TGTGCCAGCAGTTTTCCCGCCAGGGGGCAAGTCACTGAAGCTTTCTTT

v_call: TRBV5-1
j_call: TRBJ2-2
clone_size: few
d_call: NA
cdr3_aa: CASRPGNTNTGELFF
cdr3_nt: TGCGCCAGCAGACCGGGGAATACGAACACCGGGGAGCTGTTTTTT

v_call: TRBV7-2
j_call: TRBJ2-1
clone_size: NA
d_call: NA
cdr3_aa: CASSPGRHNEQFF
cdr3_nt: TGTGCCAGCAGTCCAGGGCGACACAATGAGCAGTTCTTC

v_call: TRBV5-1
j_call: TRBJ2-5
clone_size: NA
d_call: NA
cdr3_aa: CASSFRGAGETQYF
cdr3_nt: TGCGCCAGCAGCTTTAGGGGCGCGGGAGAGACCCAGTACTTC

v_call: TRBV20-1
j_call: TRBJ2-2
clone_size: NA
d_call: NA
cdr3_aa: CSASVGRRNTGELFF
cdr3_nt: TGCAGTGCTAGTGTGGGCAGGCGTAACACCGGGGAGCTGTTTTTT

v_call: TRBV20-1
j_call: TRBJ1-1
clone_size: few
d_call: NA
cdr3_aa: CSARKAQPTEAFF
cdr3_nt: TGCAGTGCTAGAAAGGCCCAGCCCACTGAAGCTTTCTTT

v_call: TRBV27
j_call: TRBJ2-2
clone_size: many
d_call: TRBD1
cdr3_aa: CASSLSRQGYAGELFF
cdr3_nt: TGTGCCAGCAGTTTATCGAGACAGGGGTACGCCGGGGAGCTGTTTTTT

v_call: TRBV12-3/TRBV12-4
j_call: TRBJ2-1
clone_size: NA
d_call: NA
cdr3_aa: CASAWSRNEQFF
cdr3_nt: TGTGCCAGCGCATGGAGCCGCAATGAGCAGTTCTTC